This is a list of T cell receptor beta chains from one sample in a study of T cells expressing NK-cell markers. TCRdb processed the 5' RACE reads again and assigns one entry to each CDR3 protein, with no DNA. This repertoire includes some 340,000 distinct CDR3 sequences. Source material: blood T cells: a sorted CD56 or NKG2C T cell subset, CD4+ or CD8+ T cells, or bulk PBMC T cells (not recorded which). The receptors derive from a man aged 18 to 69 in good health. Both conserved end residues are part of each CDR3.

v_gene	j_gene	CDR3aa
TRBV6-5	TRBJ2-1	CASSFSSGGAGEQFF
TRBV7-8	TRBJ2-3	CASSQTSNTDTQYF
TRBV23-1	TRBJ2-1	CASSLTPLAGPYNEQFF
TRBV4-1	TRBJ1-2	CASSYQPRGYGYTF
TRBV20-1	TRBJ2-3	CSARKGFLSTDTQYF
TRBV11-2	TRBJ2-3	CASSADRGVDTQYF
TRBV28	TRBJ2-7	CASGGQGFYEQYF
TRBV2	TRBJ1-1	CASSGQGAWGTEAFF
TRBV19	TRBJ2-3	CASSFRLVRQYTDTQYF
TRBV7-9	TRBJ2-7	CASSRISHYEQYF
TRBV20-1	TRBJ2-7	CSATGTGTYEQYF
TRBV2	TRBJ2-5	CASTGLLQTQYF
TRBV6-1	TRBJ2-2	CASSVAGTYTGELFF
TRBV15	TRBJ1-3	CATSRDHPGSVGNTIYF
TRBV11-2	TRBJ1-1	CASSFIAKNTEAFF
TRBV6-1	TRBJ2-3	CASRIDREWNTQYF
TRBV7-9	TRBJ2-3	CASSLRDSSTDTQYF
TRBV11-2	TRBJ1-6	CASSFRGTGLNSPLHF